These 8 T cell receptor gamma chains were sequenced from one sample in a study of γδ T cells in repeated Plasmodium falciparum infection. TCRdb called clones anew from the multiplex PCR reads with CATT. Among some 32,000 gamma-chain clones listed, over 1.3% were seen once. Gammadelta T cells were flow-sorted from PBMC into Vgamma9/Vdelta2+ and Vdelta2-negative populations for bulk analysis. Sequencing was done on a sample of gamma-delta T cells from blood. The receptors shown here come from a pool of human donors (malaria-infected and uninfected, not separated).

Notes on this clone: A read error likely explains this, since a far larger clone differs by one base. The sample contains more than one DNA sequence encoding this CDR3. The chain combines TRGV9 with TRGJ1 or TRGJ2. Here the J gene came from matching the DNA to germline, since TCRdb omits it. The trim removed 2 bases at V and 9 bases at J, leaving 10 bases unmatched. CDR3 length: 13 residues. Germline values: CDR1 GITISATS, CDR2 ISYDGTV (reference sequence). The CDR3 DNA follows: TGTGCCTTGTGGGAGGCGTATTCGTCTAAGAAACTCTTT. Amino acid sequence: CALWEAYSSKKLF.

This clone was counted ten times or more. With a far larger clone one base away, a read error is the likely cause. The J gene is TRGJP, the V gene TRGV9. The CDR3 totals 16 residues. The junction had 7 bases not matched to a gene; V was cut back by 2 bases and J by 9 bases. The germline gives CDR1 GITISATS, CDR2 ISYDGTV (reference sequence). The CDR3 DNA reads as TGTGCCTTGTGGGAGGCCTTTCCGTTGGGCAAAAAAATCAAGGTATTT. Residues: CALWEAFPLGKKIKVF.

This clone was counted at least ten times. TCRdb records a much larger clone's protein for this DNA, with a difference at residue 10 that likely arises from a read error; the protein given is the translation of the DNA. The V and J genes are TRGV9 and TRGJP. TCRdb carries no J gene annotation; the J gene was assigned here by matching the DNA with germline. The germline V gene has CDR1 GITISATS and CDR2 ISYDGTV (reference sequence). The CDR3 covers 15 residues. For the CDR3, the DNA is TGTGCCTTGTGGGAGCCGGAGTTGGGCAGAAAAATCAAGGTATTT. The encoded protein is CALWEPELGRKIKVF.

This clone showed up many times. The protein held in TCRdb is that of a much larger clone and does not match this DNA's translation at residue 9, likely because of a read error; the protein shown is translated from the DNA. This chain joins TRGV9 and TRGJP. TCRdb carries no J gene annotation; the J gene was assigned here by matching the DNA with germline. V lost 1 base to trimming and J lost 9 bases; unmatched junction nucleotides: 9. CDR1 and CDR2 from the germline V gene are GITISATS and ISYDGTV (reference sequence). This CDR3 contains 17 residues. DNA of the CDR3: TGTGCCTTGTGGGAGGTCCCAACCGGGTTGGGCAAAAAAATCAAGGTATTT. Its protein product is CALWEVPTGLGKKIKVF.

Of note for this clone: The amino acid sequence in TCRdb belongs to a much larger clone and departs from this DNA's translation at residue 9, likely a sequencing read error; the sequence shown is translated from the DNA. The chain employs TRGV9 and TRGJ1 or TRGJ2. The J gene is absent in TCRdb and was assigned here via DNA matching to germline. The CDR3 spans 13 residues. Per germline, CDR1 GITISATS and CDR2 ISYDGTV (reference sequence). CDR3 amino acids: CALWARLYHKKLF. The CDR3 DNA reads TGTGCCTTGTGGGCCCGACTTTATCATAAGAAACTCTTT.

This clone occurred a few times. A clone one base away is much larger, so this may be a read error. Here the CDR3 DNA reads TGTGCCACCTGGGACAAATGTTATTATAAGAAACTCTTT. Protein product: CATWDKCYYKKLF. The chain couples TRGV3 to TRGJ1 or TRGJ2. The J gene comes from matching the DNA to germline here; TCRdb lacks it. Trimming took 2 bases from V and 3 from J; bases not matched to a gene: 4. The CDR3 loop spans 13 amino acids. Per the germline V gene, CDR1 is VTNTFY and CDR2 is YDVSTARD (reference sequence).

To note about this clone: A read error likely explains why the TCRdb protein, taken from a much larger clone, differs from this DNA's translation at residue 7; the protein shown is translated from the DNA. CDR3 DNA sequence: TGTGCCTTGTGGGAGGTGTCCTATTATTATAAGAAACTCTTT. Encoded protein: CALWEVSYYYKKLF. The chain couples TRGV9 to TRGJ1 or TRGJ2. The J gene, absent from TCRdb, was called here by matching the DNA to germline. Germline V gene sequence: CDR1 GITISATS, CDR2 ISYDGTV (reference sequence). This CDR3 has 14 amino acids. Trimming cost V 0 bases and J 2 bases; bases outside gene matches: 4.

This clone was seen a few times. TCRdb's protein, taken from a much larger clone, differs from this DNA's translation at residue 5, likely owing to a read error; the protein displayed comes from the DNA. The V call is TRGV2, the J call TRGJP2. Because TCRdb records no J gene, it was assigned here through a match of the DNA to germline. CDR3 size: 12 residues. Germline V gene sequence: CDR1 EGSNGY, CDR2 YDSYNSKV. CDR3 in amino acids: CATWGGRWIKTF. The CDR3 bases are TGTGCCACCTGGGGCGGGCGGTGGATCAAGACGTTT.